The present entry profiles one T cell receptor (beta chain) with its context. What it binds is unknown. V dropped 2 bases and J dropped 3 bases, with 8 bases sitting between them. The CDR3 has 14 residues. From germline, CDR1 is SGHTA and CDR2 FQGNSA. This record comes from a study of T cell responses to AZD1222 COVID-19 vaccine. Sequencing was performed with immunoSEQ multiplex PCR; in TCRdb, only in-frame clones are kept and a portion is missing. The table lists about 160,000 clones, about 91% of them singletons. Points from the study as a whole: Scientists sampled the repertoires only once the peak T cell response had passed.

This chain joins TRBV7-2 and TRBJ1-5; D gene unclear. The sequencing here drew on peripheral blood, taken on day 0 of AZD1222 vaccination. The sequence was collected from an adult in good health. The CDR3 bases are TGTGCCAGCAGCTTAACGGCATACAATCAGCCCCAGCATTTT. Protein: CASSLTAYNQPQHF. Full variable domain (rest looked up from reference TRBV7-2 and TRBJ1-5): GAGVSQSPSNKVTEKGKDVELRCDPISGHTALYWYRQSLGQGLEFLIYFQGNSAPDKSGLPSDRFSAERTGGSVSTLTIQRTQQEDSAVYLCASSLTAYNQPQHFGDGTRLSIL.